The clone carrying this TCR beta chain was detected many times. Its target is not known. This specimen belongs to a study of T cells in Graves' hyperthyroidism and ophthalmopathy. Findings of the study overall: A 13 V-J model separated ophthalmopathy from stable hyperthyroidism.

Researchers amplified the TCR beta CDR3 regions from RNA transcripts. HTBI primers were employed in a first-round RT-PCR of the TCR CDR3. From the multiplex PCR reads, TCRdb called clonotypes with MiXCR, one entry per CDR3 protein. The data contain 490,000 or so distinct CDR3 sequences, roughly 23% of them singletons. Duration under 3 months, a NOSPECS grade of at least 4, and a Clinical Activity Score of at least 3 characterized the ophthalmopathy patients. Fresh peripheral blood, about 9.3 ml, yielded the PBMCs. Germline V CDR1 and CDR2: MDHEN, SYDVKM. V was trimmed by 1 base and J by 5 bases, leaving 14 bases between them. The CDR3 has 16 residues.

This clonotype was sampled from a woman in her sixties or seventies with Graves' ophthalmopathy. The source material was blood. This chain connects TRBV28 to TRBJ2-2, with D maybe TRBD2 (6 bases). The CDR3 DNA is TGTGCCAGCAGTTTATATGGGGGAGGAGGAACCGGGGAGCTGTTTTTT. This encodes CASSLYGGGGTGELFF. The full variable domain, completed using reference TRBV28 and TRBJ2-2, is DVKVTQSSRYLVKRTGEKVFLECVQDMDHENMFWYRQDPGLGLRLIYFSYDVKMKEKGDIPEGYSVSREKKERFSLILESASTNQTSMYLCASSLYGGGGTGELFFGEGSRLTVL.